This T cell receptor (beta chain) comes out of a study of cytomegalovirus exposure and HLA in healthy donors. Study conclusions and caveats: Subsequent analysis of the approximately 130 validation repertoires found a tendency for first-cohort TCR clusters to co-occur.

The table came from immunoSEQ multiplex PCR; TCRdb's copy has only in-frame clones and leaves some out. The profile covers 150,000 to 200,000 clones, with 70% to 90% appearing a single time and roughly 5.7% taken by the ten largest. The V gene's germline CDR1 is SGHDN and CDR2 FVKESK. The length of the CDR3 is 15 residues. V was clipped by 4 bases and J by 6 bases, with 18 bases between them. A remark on this clone: What it binds is unknown.

The sequencing input was PBMCs. The gene calls are TRBV14 and TRBJ1-1; D is ambiguous. The receptor's source is a woman under 40 in good health and CMV-seronegative. The CDR3 sequence is CASSLSLWGDAEAFF. The CDR3 bases are TGTGCCAGCAGCCTTAGTCTTTGGGGAGACGCTGAAGCTTTCTTT.